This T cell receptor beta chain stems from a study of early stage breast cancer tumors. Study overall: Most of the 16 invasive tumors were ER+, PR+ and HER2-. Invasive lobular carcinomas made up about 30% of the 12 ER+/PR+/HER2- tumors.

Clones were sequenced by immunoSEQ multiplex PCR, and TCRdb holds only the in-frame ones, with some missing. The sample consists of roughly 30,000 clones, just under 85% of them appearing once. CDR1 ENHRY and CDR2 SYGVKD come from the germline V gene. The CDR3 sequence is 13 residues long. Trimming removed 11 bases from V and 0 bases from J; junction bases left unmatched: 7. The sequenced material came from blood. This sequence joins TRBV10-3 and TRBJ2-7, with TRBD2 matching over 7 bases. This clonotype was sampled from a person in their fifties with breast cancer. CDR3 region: CAAQGGSSYEQYF. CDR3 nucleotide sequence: TGTGCCGCCCAGGGAGGGAGCTCCTACGAGCAGTACTTC.